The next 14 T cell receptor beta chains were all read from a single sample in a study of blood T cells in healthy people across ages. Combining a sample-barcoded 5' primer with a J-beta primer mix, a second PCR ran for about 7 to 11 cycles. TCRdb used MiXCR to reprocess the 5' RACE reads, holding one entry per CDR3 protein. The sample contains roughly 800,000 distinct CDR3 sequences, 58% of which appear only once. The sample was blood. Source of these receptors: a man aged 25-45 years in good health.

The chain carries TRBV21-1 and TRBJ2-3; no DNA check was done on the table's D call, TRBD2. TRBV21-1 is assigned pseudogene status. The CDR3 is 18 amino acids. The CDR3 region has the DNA TGTGCCAGCAGATCCATGAGACTAGCGAAGTCACCCACATATACGCAGTATTTT. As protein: CASRSMRLAKSPTYTQYF.

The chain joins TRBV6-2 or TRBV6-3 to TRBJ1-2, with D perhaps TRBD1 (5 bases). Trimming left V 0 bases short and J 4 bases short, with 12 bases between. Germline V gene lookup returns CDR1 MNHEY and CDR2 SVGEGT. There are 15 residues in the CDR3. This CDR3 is CASSYSRTRIYGYTF. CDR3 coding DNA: TGTGCCAGCAGTTACTCGAGGACACGGATCTATGGCTACACCTTC.

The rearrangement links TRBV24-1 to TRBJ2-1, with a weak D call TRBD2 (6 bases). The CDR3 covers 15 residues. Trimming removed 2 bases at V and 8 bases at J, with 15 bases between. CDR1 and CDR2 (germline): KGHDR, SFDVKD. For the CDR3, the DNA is TGTGCCACCAGTGATTCAGACGCCGGCGGGGATGAGCAGTTCTTC. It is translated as CATSDSDAGGDEQFF.

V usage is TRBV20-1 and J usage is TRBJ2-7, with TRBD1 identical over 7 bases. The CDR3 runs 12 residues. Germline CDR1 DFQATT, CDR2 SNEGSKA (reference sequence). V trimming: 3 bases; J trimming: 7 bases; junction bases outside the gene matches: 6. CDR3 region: CSASPRTGEQYF. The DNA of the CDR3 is TGCAGTGCTAGCCCCAGGACAGGAGAGCAGTACTTC.

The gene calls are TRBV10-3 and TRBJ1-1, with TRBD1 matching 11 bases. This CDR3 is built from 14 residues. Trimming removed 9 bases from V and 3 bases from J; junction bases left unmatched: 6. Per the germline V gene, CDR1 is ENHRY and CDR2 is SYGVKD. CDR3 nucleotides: TGTGCCATTCTCGTGGACAGGGGGCACACTGAAGCTTTCTTT. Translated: CAILVDRGHTEAFF.

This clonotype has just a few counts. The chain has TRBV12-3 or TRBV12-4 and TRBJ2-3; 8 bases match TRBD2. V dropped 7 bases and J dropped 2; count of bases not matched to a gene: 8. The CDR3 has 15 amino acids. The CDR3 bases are TGTGCCAGCAATGTGCTAGCGGGTCACACAGATACGCAGTATTTT. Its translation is CASNVLAGHTDTQYF.

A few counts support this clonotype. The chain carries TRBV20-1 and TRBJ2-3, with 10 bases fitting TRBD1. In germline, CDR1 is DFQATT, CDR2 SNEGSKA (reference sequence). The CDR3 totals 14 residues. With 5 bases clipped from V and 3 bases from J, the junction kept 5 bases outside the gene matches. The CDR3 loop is CSAHMDRGTDTQYF. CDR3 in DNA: TGCAGTGCTCATATGGACAGGGGGACAGATACGCAGTATTTT.

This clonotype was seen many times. CDR3 bases: TGTGCCAGCAGTTATAGTCTTATCTTCACAGATACGCAGTATTTT. Translation gives CASSYSLIFTDTQYF. J is TRBJ2-3 and V is TRBV6-2 or TRBV6-3; D gene uncertain. Per germline, CDR1 MNHEY and CDR2 SVGEGT. Deletions cut 3 bases from V and 2 bases from J, with 12 bases between. The CDR3 length is 15 residues.

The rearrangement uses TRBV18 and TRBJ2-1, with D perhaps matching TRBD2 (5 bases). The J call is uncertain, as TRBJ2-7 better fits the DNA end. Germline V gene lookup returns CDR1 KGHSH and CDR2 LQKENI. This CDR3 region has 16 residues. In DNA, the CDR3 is TGTGCCAGCTCATACTGGACTGCTGGCTCCTACAATGAGCAGTACTTC. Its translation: CASSYWTAGSYNEQYF.

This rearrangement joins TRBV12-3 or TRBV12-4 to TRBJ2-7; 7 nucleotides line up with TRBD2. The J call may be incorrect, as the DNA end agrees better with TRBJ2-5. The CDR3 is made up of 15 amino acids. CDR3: CASRKRGGGQETQYF. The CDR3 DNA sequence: TGTGCCAGCAGAAAGCGGGGCGGGGGACAAGAGACCCAGTACTTC.

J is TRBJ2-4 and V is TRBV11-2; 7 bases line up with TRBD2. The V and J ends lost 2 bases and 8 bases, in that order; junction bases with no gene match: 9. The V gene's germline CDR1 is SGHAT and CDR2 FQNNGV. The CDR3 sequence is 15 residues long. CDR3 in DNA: TGTGCCAGCAGCTTATTTAAGCGGGGCCTGGACATTCAGTACTTC. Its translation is CASSLFKRGLDIQYF.

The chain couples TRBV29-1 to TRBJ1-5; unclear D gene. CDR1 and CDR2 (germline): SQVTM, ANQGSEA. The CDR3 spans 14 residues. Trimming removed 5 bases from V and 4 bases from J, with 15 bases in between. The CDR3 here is CSVSDGGLNQPQHF. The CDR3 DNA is TGCAGCGTTTCTGACGGAGGCTTAAATCAGCCCCAGCATTTT.

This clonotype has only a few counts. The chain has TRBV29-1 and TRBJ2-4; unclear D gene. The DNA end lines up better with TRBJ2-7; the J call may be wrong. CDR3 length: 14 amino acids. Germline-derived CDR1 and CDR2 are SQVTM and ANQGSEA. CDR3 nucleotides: TGCAGCGTGATATTGGTCGTAGGTCCCCACGAGCAGTACTTC. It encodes CSVILVVGPHEQYF.

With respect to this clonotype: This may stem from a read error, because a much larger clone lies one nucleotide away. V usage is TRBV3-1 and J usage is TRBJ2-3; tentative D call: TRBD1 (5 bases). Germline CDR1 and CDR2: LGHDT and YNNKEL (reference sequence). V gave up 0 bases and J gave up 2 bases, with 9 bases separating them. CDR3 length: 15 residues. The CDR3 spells CASSQEGRATDTQYF. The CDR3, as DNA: TGTGCCAGCAGCCAAGAGGGCAGGGCCACAGATACGCAGTATTTT.